The 5 T cell receptor beta chains in this list originate from one sample, sequenced in a study of blood T cell repertoires in COVID-19. Assay used: immunoSEQ multiplex PCR; TCRdb lists only in-frame clones, some missing. The repertoire holds 200,000 to 250,000 clones, with 80% to 85% as singletons. Sequenced input: peripheral blood. These receptors came from a young woman who had recovered from COVID-19.

The V call is TRBV3-1 (or the pseudogene TRBV3-2), the J call TRBJ2-2; 7 bases fit TRBD1. With V trimmed by 4 bases and J by 1 base, 9 bases remained unmatched. The germline V gene has CDR1 LGHDT and CDR2 YNNKEL (reference sequence). The CDR3 consists of 17 residues. CDR3 loop: CASSRLLTGKNTGELFF. As DNA, the CDR3 is TGTGCCAGCAGCCGCCTCCTGACAGGGAAGAACACCGGGGAGCTGTTTTTT.

A note on this clone: Its ends do not fully match the called genes, so a read error is possible. This chain connects TRBV28 to TRBJ1-5; 7 nucleotides align to TRBD1. The CDR3 consists of 16 residues. Per germline, CDR1 MDHEN and CDR2 SYDVKM. The CDR3 DNA follows: TGTGCCAGCACCGCGGCCATCCAAAGAAGGGACAGTTTATCGGATTTT. It is translated as CASTAAIQRRDSLSDF.

The J gene is TRBJ1-2, the V gene TRBV2; D ambiguous. Germline values: CDR1 SNHLY, CDR2 FYNNEI. This CDR3 is built from 12 residues. The germline V and J ends were trimmed by 7 bases and 7 bases, with 13 bases remaining between them. CDR3 protein: CASTEGNTGYTF. The CDR3 DNA sequence: TGTGCCAGCACCGAGGGAAACACTGGCTACACCTTC.

The chain recombines TRBV6-5 with TRBJ1-2; D perhaps matches TRBD1 (5 bases). The germline V gene has CDR1 MNHEY and CDR2 SVGAGI. The CDR3 consists of 15 residues. V dropped 0 bases and J dropped 4 bases, with 12 bases sitting between them. CDR3: CASSYSGRVGYGYTF. The CDR3 DNA reads as TGTGCCAGCAGTTACTCTGGCAGGGTCGGCTATGGCTACACCTTC.

The chain employs TRBV4-2 and TRBJ2-5; TRBD2 matches at 7 bases. Trimming cost V 1 base and J 5 bases; bases outside gene matches: 10. Looked up from germline, CDR1 is LGHNA and CDR2 is YNFKEQ. The CDR3 length is 16 residues. The CDR3 coding sequence is TGTGCCAGCAGCCAAGCCGGGGCTAGCGGTAGGGAGACCCAGTACTTC. It specifies CASSQAGASGRETQYF.